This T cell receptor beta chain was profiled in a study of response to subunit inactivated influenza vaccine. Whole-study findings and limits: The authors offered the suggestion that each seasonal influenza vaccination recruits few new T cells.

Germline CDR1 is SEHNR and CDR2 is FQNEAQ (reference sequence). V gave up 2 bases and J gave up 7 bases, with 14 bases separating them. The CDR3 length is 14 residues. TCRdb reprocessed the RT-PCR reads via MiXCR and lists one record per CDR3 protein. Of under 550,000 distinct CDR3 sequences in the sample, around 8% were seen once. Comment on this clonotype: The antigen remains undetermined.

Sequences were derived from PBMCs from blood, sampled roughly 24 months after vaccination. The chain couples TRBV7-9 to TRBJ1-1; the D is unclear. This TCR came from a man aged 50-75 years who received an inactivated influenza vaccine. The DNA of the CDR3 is TGTGCCAGCAGCTTAAGTTCAGTGGCCAGTGAAGCTTTCTTT. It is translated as CASSLSSVASEAFF.